This entry lists 14 T cell receptor beta chains sequenced from one sample in a study of cytomegalovirus exposure and HLA in healthy donors. 13 Jbeta primers and 60 Vbeta primers were used for the PCR. TCRdb's copy holds only in-frame clones and misses some; the assay was immunoSEQ multiplex PCR. Of about 200,000 clones listed, 82% are singletons. Specimen: PBMCs. Receptors were obtained from a woman between 40 and 50 years old in good health and CMV-seronegative.

V gene TRBV7-3 combines with J gene TRBJ1-1; D is possibly TRBD1 (5 bases). The V gene's germline CDR1 is SGHTA and CDR2 FQGTGA. The germline V and J ends were trimmed by 5 bases and 1 base, with 8 bases remaining between them. This CDR3 region has 13 residues. The CDR3 reads CASSHGQNTEAFF. The CDR3, as DNA: TGTGCCAGCAGCCACGGACAGAACACTGAAGCTTTCTTT. The whole variable domain, remainder taken from reference TRBV7-3 and TRBJ1-1, is GAGVSQTPSNKVTEKGKYVELRCDPISGHTALYWYRQSLGQGPEFLIYFQGTGAADDSGLPNDRFFAVRPEGSVSTLKIQRTERGDSAVYLCASSHGQNTEAFFGQGTRLTVV.

The chain has TRBV5-1 and TRBJ2-5; D is undetermined. In germline, CDR1 is SGHRS, CDR2 YFSETQ. This CDR3 has 15 residues. Trimming removed 1 base at V and 3 bases at J, with 13 bases between. As DNA, the CDR3 is TGCGCCAGCAGCTTGACAGCCCAAAGAGAAGAGACCCAGTACTTC. This codes for CASSLTAQREETQYF.

The chain carries TRBV2 and TRBJ1-1, with D hard to call. CDR1 and CDR2 from the germline V gene are SNHLY and FYNNEI. The CDR3 totals 13 residues. V was cut by 2 bases and J by 4 bases, with 8 bases left in between. CDR3 region: CASSELGSTEAFF. CDR3 nucleotide sequence: TGTGCCAGCAGTGAACTGGGGAGCACTGAAGCTTTCTTT.

The V call is TRBV7-9, the J call TRBJ2-5; 9 bases line up with TRBD1. The better agreement between TRBJ2-7 and the DNA end casts doubt on the J call. Germline loops: CDR1 SEHNR, CDR2 FQNEAQ (reference sequence). The CDR3 contains 14 residues. The CDR3 here is CASSPRTGVYEQYF. The CDR3 DNA follows: TGTGCCAGCAGCCCTCGGACAGGGGTCTACGAGCAGTACTTC.

The J gene is TRBJ2-1, the V gene TRBV6-5; 7 bases are a match to TRBD2. This CDR3 region has 16 residues. CDR1 MNHEY and CDR2 SVGAGI come from the germline V gene. Trimming took 2 bases from V and 0 from J; bases not matched to a gene: 4. DNA for the CDR3: TGTGCCAGCAGTTACGTCGGGAGGAGCTCCTACAATGAGCAGTTCTTC. This sequence encodes CASSYVGRSSYNEQFF.

The chain links TRBV7-9 to TRBJ1-2, with 8 bases that match TRBD1. The V and J ends lost 6 bases and 3 bases, in that order; junction bases with no gene match: 6. The CDR3 has 14 amino acids. CDR1 and CDR2 (germline): SEHNR, FQNEAQ (reference sequence). CDR3: CASSKETGDYGYTF. The CDR3, as DNA: TGTGCCAGCAGTAAAGAGACAGGGGACTATGGCTACACCTTC.

The chain links TRBV5-6 to TRBJ2-1; TRBD2 agrees at 12 bases. Trimming cost V 1 base and J 6 bases; bases outside gene matches: 8. Germline-derived CDR1 and CDR2 are SGHDT and YYEEEE. The CDR3 loop spans 17 amino acids. The CDR3 is CASSLFGLAGSGNEQFF. The DNA of the CDR3 is TGTGCCAGCAGCTTGTTTGGACTAGCGGGATCAGGCAATGAGCAGTTCTTC.

About this clone itself: Other DNA sequences in this specimen translate into the identical CDR3. This chain uses TRBV7-9 with TRBJ2-4, with 7 nucleotides matching TRBD1. CDR3 length equals 16 residues. Per the germline V gene, CDR1 is SEHNR and CDR2 is FQNEAQ (reference sequence). J lost 0 bases, V lost 1 base, and 3 bases had no gene match. The CDR3 reads CASSLGQGLAKNIQYF. The CDR3 DNA is TGTGCCAGCAGCTTAGGACAGGGTTTAGCCAAAAACATTCAGTACTTC. Full variable domain (outside the CDR3, taken from reference TRBV7-9 and TRBJ2-4): DTGVSQNPRHKITKRGQNVTFRCDPISEHNRLYWYRQTLGQGPEFLTYFQNEAQLEKSRLLSDRFSAERPKGSFSTLEIQRTEQGDSAMYLCASSLGQGLAKNIQYFGAGTRLSVL.

The chain combines TRBV29-1 with TRBJ2-5, with a weak D call TRBD2 (5 bases). With the DNA end fitting TRBJ2-7 better, the J assignment may be wrong. The CDR3 runs to 15 residues. In germline, CDR1 is SQVTM, CDR2 ANQGSEA. The CDR3 nucleotides are TGCAGCGTTGAGTTGGAGGCCCTCGGGCCCTACGAGCAGTACTTC. This gives the protein CSVELEALGPYEQYF.

The rearrangement joins TRBV5-1 to TRBJ1-1; the D is unclear. The CDR3 covers 15 residues. V shed 4 bases and J shed 5 bases, with 18 bases lying between them. CDR1 is SGHRS, CDR2 YFSETQ, per germline. CDR3 DNA sequence: TGCGCCAGCAGCCTTCGGATGGGAGCGGGAACTGAAGCTTTCTTT. It encodes CASSLRMGAGTEAFF.

V gene TRBV27 combines with J gene TRBJ2-7; TRBD2 matches at 13 bases. Germline trimming cut 8 bases from V and 0 bases from J; bases unmatched to any gene: 7. The CDR3 has 16 residues. The germline V gene has CDR1 MNHEY and CDR2 SMNVEV (reference sequence). In nucleotides, the CDR3 is TGTGCCAGCTGTGGACTAGCGGGAGAAAACTCCTACGAGCAGTACTTC. Its protein is CASCGLAGENSYEQYF.

The chain joins TRBV19 to TRBJ1-1; 7 bases are shared with TRBD1. The trim removed 4 bases at V and 0 bases at J, leaving 8 bases unmatched. Germline assignment: CDR1 LNHDA and CDR2 SQIVND (reference sequence). The CDR3 has 16 amino acids. CDR3 nucleotide sequence: TGTGCCAGTAGTACCTCGAGGGGGCTCATGAACACTGAAGCTTTCTTT. Translated: CASSTSRGLMNTEAFF.

This clone was counted a single time. V gene TRBV5-1 combines with J gene TRBJ2-3, with D maybe TRBD1 (5 bases). CDR1 is SGHRS, CDR2 YFSETQ, per germline. This CDR3 spans 20 amino acids. The V end was cut by 2 bases, the J end by 2 bases, with 27 bases between. The CDR3 bases are TGCGCCAGCAGCTTAGACCGGAAGATCGTCGGACAATCTATCACAGATACGCAGTATTTT. Its protein is CASSLDRKIVGQSITDTQYF.

Turning to this clone: Other DNA sequences in this sample translate to the same CDR3. This chain links TRBV7-6 with TRBJ2-7, with D perhaps matching TRBD2 (6 bases). Germline V gene sequence: CDR1 SGHVS, CDR2 FNYEAQ. This CDR3 has 14 amino acids. The V end lost 5 bases, the J end lost 1 base, and 12 bases lay between the germline ends. The CDR3 sequence: CASSLIAASYEQYF. CDR3 in DNA: TGTGCCAGCAGCCTCATAGCGGCATCCTACGAGCAGTACTTC.